A single sample gave rise to the 11 T cell receptor beta chains below, sequenced in a study of cytomegalovirus exposure and HLA in healthy donors. Vbeta (60) and Jbeta (13) primers were used in the PCR. Clones were sequenced by immunoSEQ multiplex PCR, and TCRdb holds only the in-frame ones, with some missing. The table shows about 140,000 clones, with around 83% occurring only once. Sequencing was carried out using PBMCs. These receptors were taken from a male donor in good health and CMV-seropositive.

As concerns this clone: Relative to the germline gene, one junction end is altered; a read error may explain this. The rearrangement links TRBV5-6 to TRBJ1-6; no clear D. The length of the CDR3 is 14 residues. Per germline, CDR1 SGHDT and CDR2 YYEEEE. CDR3 coding DNA: TGTGCCAGCAGCTTGTGGGCCGGTTATTCACCCCTCTACTTT. As protein: CASSLWAGYSPLYF.

A few counts support this clone. The chain links TRBV2 to TRBJ2-1; weak D call: TRBD1 (5 bases). Looked up from germline, CDR1 is SNHLY and CDR2 is FYNNEI. CDR3 length equals 12 residues. V was trimmed by 9 bases and J by 1 base, leaving 7 bases between them. The CDR3 coding sequence is TGTGCCAGAGGGGTTTCCTACAATGAGCAGTTCTTC. Amino acid sequence: CARGVSYNEQFF.

This clone was picked up one time. The V and J genes are TRBV5-1 and TRBJ1-4, with TRBD1 matching over 10 bases. CDR1 and CDR2 (germline): SGHRS, YFSETQ. The CDR3 totals 20 residues. J lost 8 bases, V lost 0 bases, and 19 bases had no gene match. The chain's CDR3 is CASSLGTGTGAFSLGEKLFF. The CDR3 DNA reads TGCGCCAGCAGCTTGGGAACCGGGACAGGGGCCTTTAGCCTGGGGGAAAAACTGTTTTTT.

This clone was counted ten times or more. J is TRBJ1-1 and V is TRBV6-1; 11 bases line up with TRBD1. V lost 7 bases to trimming and J lost 10 bases; unmatched junction nucleotides: 8. The CDR3 is made up of 13 amino acids. Germline lookup yields CDR1 MNHNS and CDR2 SASEGT. CDR3 in DNA: TGTGCCAGCACCTCAAAAGGACAGGGGGCAGCTTTCTTT. The encoded protein is CASTSKGQGAAFF.

The rearrangement joins TRBV28 to TRBJ2-3; D is possibly TRBD2 (5 bases). The CDR3 totals 13 residues. V dropped 5 bases and J dropped 9 bases, with 15 bases sitting between them. From germline, CDR1 is MDHEN and CDR2 SYDVKM. CDR3 sequence (DNA): TGTGCCAGCAGTACCTCGCCTACGGGGACGCAGTATTTT. This translates into CASSTSPTGTQYF.

A word on this clone: Other DNA sequences in this specimen translate into the identical CDR3. The chain has TRBV4-3 and TRBJ1-1; 7 bases agree with TRBD1. The V and J ends lost 1 base and 4 bases, in that order; junction bases with no gene match: 6. From germline, CDR1 is LGHNA and CDR2 YSLEER. This CDR3 comprises 15 residues. The CDR3 here is CASSQAPTGPTEAFF. Written as DNA, the CDR3 is TGCGCCAGCAGCCAAGCACCGACAGGGCCCACTGAAGCTTTCTTT.

The rearrangement joins TRBV7-3 to TRBJ2-1; 14 positions agree with TRBD2. The CDR3 runs to 14 residues. J lost 12 bases, V lost 6 bases, and 7 bases had no gene match. Germline V gives CDR1 SGHTA, CDR2 FQGTGA. The CDR3 bases are TGTGCCAGCAGGCCCGGGACTAGCGGGGGTCGGCAGTTCTTC. Protein: CASRPGTSGGRQFF. Full variable domain (missing parts from reference TRBV7-3 and TRBJ2-1): GAGVSQTPSNKVTEKGKYVELRCDPISGHTALYWYRQSLGQGPEFLIYFQGTGAADDSGLPNDRFFAVRPEGSVSTLKIQRTERGDSAVYLCASRPGTSGGRQFFGPGTRLTVL.

Details on this clone: The junction departs from germline at one end; a sequencing error may be responsible. This chain uses TRBV5-4 with TRBJ2-1, with D tentatively TRBD2 (6 bases). Germline loops: CDR1 SGHNT, CDR2 YYREEE (reference sequence). The CDR3 has 14 amino acids. CDR3 DNA sequence: TGTGTCAGCAGCTTGGTAGCGGACTACAATGAGCAGTTCTTC. Protein product: CVSSLVADYNEQFF.

This chain joins TRBV29-1 and TRBJ1-4; D may be TRBD1 (6 bases). V shed 8 bases and J shed 7 bases, with 17 bases lying between them. CDR3 length: 13 amino acids. Germline V gene lookup returns CDR1 SQVTM and CDR2 ANQGSEA. The CDR3 DNA reads as TGCAGCTCCGGCGGGGGCAAGGGTGAAAAACTGTTTTTT. It specifies CSSGGGKGEKLFF.

This clone showed up just a few times. The J gene is TRBJ2-5, the V gene TRBV28; TRBD1 aligns across 7 bases. The CDR3 has 13 residues. The germline CDR1 and CDR2 sequences are MDHEN and SYDVKM. The J segment lost 5 bases and the V segment lost 6 bases, leaving 6 bases of the junction unmatched. The CDR3 bases are TGTGCCAGCAGCCTAGGGGGCTTCGAGACCCAGTACTTC. Its protein product is CASSLGGFETQYF.

This sequence joins TRBV19 and TRBJ2-7; perhaps TRBD2 as D (7 bases). Germline-derived CDR1 and CDR2 are LNHDA and SQIVND (reference sequence). This CDR3 has 15 amino acids. Trimming left V 9 bases short and J 2 bases short, with 20 bases between. The chain's CDR3 is CASRGAGGATYEQYF. The CDR3 DNA follows: TGTGCCAGCCGGGGGGCTGGGGGAGCGACCTACGAGCAGTACTTC.